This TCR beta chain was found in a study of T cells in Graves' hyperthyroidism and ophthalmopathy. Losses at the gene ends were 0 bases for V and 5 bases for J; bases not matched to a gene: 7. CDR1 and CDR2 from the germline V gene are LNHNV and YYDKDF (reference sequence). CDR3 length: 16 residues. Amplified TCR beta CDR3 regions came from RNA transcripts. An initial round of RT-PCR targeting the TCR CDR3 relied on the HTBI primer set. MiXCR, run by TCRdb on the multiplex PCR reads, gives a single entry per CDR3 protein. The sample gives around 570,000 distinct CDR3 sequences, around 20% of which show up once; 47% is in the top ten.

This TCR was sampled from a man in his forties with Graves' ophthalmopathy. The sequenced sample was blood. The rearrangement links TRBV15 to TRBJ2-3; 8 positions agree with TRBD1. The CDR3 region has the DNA TGTGCCACCAGCAGAGAAGGGACAGGTAGAGAAGATACGCAGTATTTT. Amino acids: CATSREGTGREDTQYF.